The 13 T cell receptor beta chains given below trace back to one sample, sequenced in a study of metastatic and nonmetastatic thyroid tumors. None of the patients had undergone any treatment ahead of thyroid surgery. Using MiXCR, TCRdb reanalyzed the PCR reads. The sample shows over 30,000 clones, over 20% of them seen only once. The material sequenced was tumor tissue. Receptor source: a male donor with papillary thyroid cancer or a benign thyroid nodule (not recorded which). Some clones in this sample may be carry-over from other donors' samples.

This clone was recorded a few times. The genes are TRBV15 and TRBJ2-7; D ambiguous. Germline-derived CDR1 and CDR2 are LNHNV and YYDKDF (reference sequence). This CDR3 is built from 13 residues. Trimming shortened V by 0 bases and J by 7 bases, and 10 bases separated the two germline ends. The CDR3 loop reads CATSREVRREQYF. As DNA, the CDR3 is TGTGCCACCAGCAGAGAGGTGCGGCGGGAGCAGTACTTC.

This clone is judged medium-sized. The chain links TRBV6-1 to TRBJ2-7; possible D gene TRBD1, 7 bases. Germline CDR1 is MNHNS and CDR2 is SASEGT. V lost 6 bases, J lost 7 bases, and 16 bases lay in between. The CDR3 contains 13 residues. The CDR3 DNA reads TGTGCCAGCAGACCCTGGCAGGGGGGTGAGCAGTACTTC. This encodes CASRPWQGGEQYF.

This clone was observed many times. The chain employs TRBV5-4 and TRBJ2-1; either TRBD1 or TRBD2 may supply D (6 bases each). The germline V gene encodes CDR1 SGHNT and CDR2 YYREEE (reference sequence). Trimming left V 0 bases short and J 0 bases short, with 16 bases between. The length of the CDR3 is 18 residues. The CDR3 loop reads CASSLALGGRGSYNEQFF. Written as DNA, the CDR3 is TGTGCCAGCAGCTTGGCATTGGGGGGCCGGGGCTCCTACAATGAGCAGTTCTTC.

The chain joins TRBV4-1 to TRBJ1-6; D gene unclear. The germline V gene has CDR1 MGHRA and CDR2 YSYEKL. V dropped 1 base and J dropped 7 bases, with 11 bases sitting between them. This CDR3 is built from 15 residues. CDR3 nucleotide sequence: TGCGCCAGCAGCCAAGTTTTTCCGGAGAATTCACCCCTCCACTTT. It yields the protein CASSQVFPENSPLHF.

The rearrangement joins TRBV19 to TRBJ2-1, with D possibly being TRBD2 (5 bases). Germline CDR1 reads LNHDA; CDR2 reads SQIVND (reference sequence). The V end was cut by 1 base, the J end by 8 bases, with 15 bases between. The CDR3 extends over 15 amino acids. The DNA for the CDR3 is TGTGCCAGTAGTATAGTCGGAGCGGTCGTGTATGAGCAGTTCTTC. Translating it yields CASSIVGAVVYEQFF.

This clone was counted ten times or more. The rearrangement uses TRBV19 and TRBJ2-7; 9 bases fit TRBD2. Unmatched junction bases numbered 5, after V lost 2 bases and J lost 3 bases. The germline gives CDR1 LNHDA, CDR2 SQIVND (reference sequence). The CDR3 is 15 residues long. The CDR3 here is CASSIRLADYYEQYF. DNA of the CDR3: TGTGCCAGTAGTATACGACTAGCGGATTACTACGAGCAGTACTTC.

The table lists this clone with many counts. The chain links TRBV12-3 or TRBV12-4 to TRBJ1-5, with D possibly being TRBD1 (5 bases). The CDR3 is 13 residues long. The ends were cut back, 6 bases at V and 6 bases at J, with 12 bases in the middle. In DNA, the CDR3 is TGTGCCAGCAGGGTAGGGGAAGTTCAGCCCCAGCATTTT. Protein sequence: CASRVGEVQPQHF.

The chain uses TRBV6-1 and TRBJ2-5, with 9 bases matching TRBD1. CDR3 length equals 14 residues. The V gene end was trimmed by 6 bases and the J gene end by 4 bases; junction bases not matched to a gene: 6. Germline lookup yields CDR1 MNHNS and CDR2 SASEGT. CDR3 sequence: CASRIGTGSETQYF. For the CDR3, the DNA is TGTGCCAGCAGAATCGGGACAGGGTCAGAGACCCAGTACTTC.

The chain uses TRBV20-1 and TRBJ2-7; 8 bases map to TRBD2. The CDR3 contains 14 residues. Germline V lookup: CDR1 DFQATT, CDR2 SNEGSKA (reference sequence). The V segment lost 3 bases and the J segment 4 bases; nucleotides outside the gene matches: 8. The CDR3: CSASASGPHYEQYF. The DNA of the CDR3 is TGCAGTGCTAGTGCTAGCGGGCCACATTACGAGCAGTACTTC.

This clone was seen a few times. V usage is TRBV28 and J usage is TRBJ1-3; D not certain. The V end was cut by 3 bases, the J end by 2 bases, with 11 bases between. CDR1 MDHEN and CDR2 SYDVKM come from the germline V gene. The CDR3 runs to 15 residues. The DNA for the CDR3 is TGTGCCAGCAGTTTCATTCAGTGGGCTGGAAACACCATATATTTT. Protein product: CASSFIQWAGNTIYF.

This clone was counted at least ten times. The CDR3 DNA is TGTGCCAGCAGCCGGACTGGAGGGAATCAGCCCCAGCATTTT. Protein product: CASSRTGGNQPQHF. V is TRBV7-8 and J is TRBJ1-5; no clear D gene. Trimming removed 5 bases from V and 4 bases from J, with 12 bases in between. Germline lookup yields CDR1 SGHVS and CDR2 FQNEAQ. The length of the CDR3 is 14 residues.

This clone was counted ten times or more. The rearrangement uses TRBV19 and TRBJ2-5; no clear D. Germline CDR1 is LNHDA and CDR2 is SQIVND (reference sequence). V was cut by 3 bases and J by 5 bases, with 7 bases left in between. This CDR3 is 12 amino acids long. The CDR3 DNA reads TGTGCCAGTAGTATGGTAGGGGAGACCCAGTACTTC. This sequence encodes CASSMVGETQYF.

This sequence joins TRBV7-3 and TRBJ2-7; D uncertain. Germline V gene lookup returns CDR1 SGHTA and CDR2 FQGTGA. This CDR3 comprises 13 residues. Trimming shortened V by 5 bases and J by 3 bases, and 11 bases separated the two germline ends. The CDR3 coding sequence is TGTGCCAGCAGCGCTGGGTTCAACTACGAGCAGTACTTC. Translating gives CASSAGFNYEQYF.